A selection of T cell receptor beta chains follows, all from one sample in a study of beta chain features in type 1 diabetes. Libraries were prepared by immunoSEQ multiplex PCR; TCRdb keeps only in-frame clonotypes and omits some of them. The sample records fewer than 300,000 clones, roughly 10% being singletons. The specimen was naive CD4+ T cells from blood. All receptors come from a man under 40 with type 1 diabetes. CDR3s include the opening cysteine and the closing phenylalanine or tryptophan. Fields, in order: CDR3 length, J gene, D gene, clone size, V gene, CDR3 protein, CDR3 DNA. A D gene is named only where the DNA matches it firmly. Only some rows state a clone size, as once, few, many or a class for expanded clones.

cdr3_length: 13; j_call: TRBJ2-5; d_call: .; clone_size: .; v_call: TRBV29-1; cdr3_aa: CSVEGTYQETQYF; cdr3_nt: TGCAGCGTTGAAGGGACTTACCAAGAGACCCAGTACTTC
cdr3_length: 15; j_call: TRBJ2-1; d_call: TRBD2; clone_size: .; v_call: TRBV7-2; cdr3_aa: CASSLRAGSSIEQFF; cdr3_nt: TGTGCCAGCAGCCTCAGAGCGGGGAGTTCAATAGAGCAGTTCTTC
cdr3_length: 17; j_call: TRBJ1-5; d_call: TRBD1; clone_size: .; v_call: TRBV30; cdr3_aa: CAWSVHSNRGGNQPQHF; cdr3_nt: TGTGCCTGGAGTGTACATTCTAACAGGGGAGGCAATCAGCCCCAGCATTTT
cdr3_length: 12; j_call: TRBJ2-3; d_call: TRBD1; clone_size: .; v_call: TRBV7-9; cdr3_aa: CASTGITDTQYF; cdr3_nt: TGTGCCTCGACAGGGATCACAGATACGCAGTATTTT
cdr3_length: 14; j_call: TRBJ2-3; d_call: .; clone_size: few; v_call: TRBV28; cdr3_aa: CASSLGTSTDTQYF; cdr3_nt: TGTGCCAGCAGTTTGGGGACATCCACAGATACGCAGTATTTT
cdr3_length: 13; j_call: TRBJ2-1; d_call: TRBD1; clone_size: few; v_call: TRBV6-5; cdr3_aa: CASGGWDRHEQFF; cdr3_nt: TGTGCCAGCGGGGGCTGGGACAGACATGAGCAGTTCTTC
cdr3_length: 12; j_call: TRBJ2-3; d_call: .; clone_size: .; v_call: TRBV7-9; cdr3_aa: CAIRGGTDTQYF; cdr3_nt: TGTGCCATTCGCGGGGGCACAGATACGCAGTATTTT
cdr3_length: 15; j_call: TRBJ1-6; d_call: TRBD1; clone_size: few; v_call: TRBV28; cdr3_aa: CASSSAGQGRSPLHF; cdr3_nt: TGTGCCAGCAGTTCAGCGGGACAGGGGCGCTCACCCCTCCACTTT
cdr3_length: 16; j_call: TRBJ2-3; d_call: TRBD2; clone_size: few; v_call: TRBV4-2; cdr3_aa: CASSQGRGDSTDTQYF; cdr3_nt: TGTGCCAGCAGCCAAGGTCGGGGGGACAGCACAGATACGCAGTATTTT
cdr3_length: 13; j_call: TRBJ2-5; d_call: .; clone_size: few; v_call: TRBV18; cdr3_aa: CASSPRGKETQYF; cdr3_nt: TGTGCCAGCTCACCAAGGGGAAAAGAGACCCAGTACTTC
cdr3_length: 15; j_call: TRBJ1-3; d_call: TRBD1; clone_size: few; v_call: TRBV18; cdr3_aa: CASSEDRGPGNTIYF; cdr3_nt: TGTGCCAGCTCAGAGGACAGGGGGCCTGGAAACACCATATATTTT
cdr3_length: 18; j_call: TRBJ2-3; d_call: TRBD1; clone_size: .; v_call: TRBV5-4; cdr3_aa: CASSPDRGVLYSTDTQYF; cdr3_nt: TGTGCCAGCAGCCCGGACAGGGGTGTGCTATATAGCACAGATACGCAGTATTTT
cdr3_length: 14; j_call: TRBJ2-5; d_call: TRBD1; clone_size: few; v_call: TRBV10-3; cdr3_aa: CAINDRGLLETQYF; cdr3_nt: TGTGCCATCAACGACAGGGGGCTCTTAGAGACCCAGTACTTC
cdr3_length: 14; j_call: TRBJ1-5; d_call: TRBD1; clone_size: few; v_call: TRBV6-4; cdr3_aa: CASSPTGGNQPQHF; cdr3_nt: TGTGCCAGCAGTCCTACAGGGGGAAATCAGCCCCAGCATTTT
cdr3_length: 15; j_call: TRBJ1-4; d_call: TRBD1; clone_size: many; v_call: TRBV15; cdr3_aa: CATTSGTVESEKLFF; cdr3_nt: TGTGCCACCACCTCGGGGACAGTGGAGAGTGAAAAACTGTTTTTT
cdr3_length: 14; j_call: TRBJ1-6; d_call: TRBD1; clone_size: few; v_call: TRBV5-1; cdr3_aa: CASILDRENSPLHF; cdr3_nt: TGCGCCAGCATACTCGACAGGGAGAATTCACCCCTCCACTTT
cdr3_length: 13; j_call: TRBJ1-2; d_call: TRBD1; clone_size: few; v_call: TRBV2; cdr3_aa: CAGNRGLGYGYTF; cdr3_nt: TGTGCCGGAAACAGGGGGCTCGGCTATGGCTACACCTTC
cdr3_length: 13; j_call: TRBJ2-7; d_call: .; clone_size: .; v_call: TRBV7-2; cdr3_aa: CASSLGGVYEQYF; cdr3_nt: TGTGCCAGCAGCTTAGGCGGGGTCTACGAGCAGTACTTC
cdr3_length: 13; j_call: TRBJ2-2; d_call: .; clone_size: few; v_call: TRBV5-1; cdr3_aa: CASRTGNTGELFF; cdr3_nt: TGCGCCAGCAGAACGGGGAACACCGGGGAGCTGTTTTTT
cdr3_length: 12; j_call: TRBJ2-7; d_call: .; clone_size: few; v_call: TRBV27; cdr3_aa: CASSFPGDVQYF; cdr3_nt: TGTGCCAGCAGTTTCCCGGGTGATGTCCAGTACTTC
cdr3_length: 17; j_call: TRBJ2-2; d_call: TRBD1; clone_size: .; v_call: TRBV7-9; cdr3_aa: CASRRYRGPLGTGELFF; cdr3_nt: TGTGCCAGCAGGCGATACAGGGGACCGCTGGGCACCGGGGAGCTGTTTTTT
cdr3_length: 14; j_call: TRBJ2-3; d_call: .; clone_size: .; v_call: TRBV5-6; cdr3_aa: CASSLRAGTDTQYF; cdr3_nt: TGTGCCAGCAGCTTGAGGGCAGGGACAGATACGCAGTATTTT
cdr3_length: 16; j_call: TRBJ2-7; d_call: TRBD2; clone_size: few; v_call: TRBV10-3; cdr3_aa: CAISNSLGLVPYEQYF; cdr3_nt: TGTGCCATCAGTAATAGTCTAGGACTAGTTCCCTACGAGCAGTACTTC
cdr3_length: 13; j_call: TRBJ2-1; d_call: .; clone_size: few; v_call: TRBV2; cdr3_aa: CASTQGPYNEQFF; cdr3_nt: TGTGCCAGCACCCAGGGGCCATACAATGAGCAGTTCTTC
cdr3_length: 14; j_call: TRBJ2-3; d_call: .; clone_size: few; v_call: TRBV7-3; cdr3_aa: CASSSPGAGDTQYF; cdr3_nt: TGTGCCAGCAGCTCCCCGGGTGCTGGAGATACGCAGTATTTT
cdr3_length: 15; j_call: TRBJ2-5; d_call: .; clone_size: .; v_call: TRBV7-9; cdr3_aa: CASSVGTLRAETQYF; cdr3_nt: TGTGCCAGCAGCGTCGGGACATTGCGGGCGGAGACCCAGTACTTC
cdr3_length: 14; j_call: TRBJ2-5; d_call: .; clone_size: .; v_call: TRBV4-2; cdr3_aa: CASSLTGKGETQYF; cdr3_nt: TGTGCCAGCAGCCTTACAGGAAAAGGGGAGACCCAGTACTTC
cdr3_length: 14; j_call: TRBJ2-2; d_call: TRBD2; clone_size: few; v_call: TRBV9; cdr3_aa: CASSRTSNTGELFF; cdr3_nt: TGTGCCAGCAGCCGGACTAGTAACACCGGGGAGCTGTTTTTT
cdr3_length: 14; j_call: TRBJ2-1; d_call: .; clone_size: .; v_call: TRBV30; cdr3_aa: CAWMPRGSYNEQFF; cdr3_nt: TGTGCCTGGATGCCTAGGGGTTCTTACAATGAGCAGTTCTTC
cdr3_length: 15; j_call: TRBJ2-7; d_call: TRBD2; clone_size: .; v_call: TRBV2; cdr3_aa: CAAGRERGGSYEQYF; cdr3_nt: TGTGCCGCGGGGAGAGAGCGGGGGGGCTCCTACGAGCAGTACTTC
cdr3_length: 13; j_call: TRBJ1-2; d_call: .; clone_size: .; v_call: TRBV5-6; cdr3_aa: CASSLQVNYGYTF; cdr3_nt: TGTGCCAGCAGCTTGCAGGTGAACTATGGCTACACCTTC
cdr3_length: 11; j_call: TRBJ1-2; d_call: .; clone_size: few; v_call: TRBV20-1; cdr3_aa: CSARGRLGYTF; cdr3_nt: TGCAGTGCTAGGGGCCGTCTTGGCTACACCTTC
cdr3_length: 14; j_call: TRBJ2-1; d_call: .; clone_size: .; v_call: TRBV19; cdr3_aa: CASSNGDRYNEQFF; cdr3_nt: TGTGCCAGTAGTAACGGGGATCGCTACAATGAGCAGTTCTTC
cdr3_length: 17; j_call: TRBJ2-5; d_call: TRBD2; clone_size: few; v_call: TRBV29-1; cdr3_aa: CSVEGGRGRPVLETQYF; cdr3_nt: TGCAGCGTTGAAGGGGGGAGGGGTAGGCCAGTCTTGGAGACCCAGTACTTC
cdr3_length: 12; j_call: TRBJ1-1; d_call: .; clone_size: few; v_call: TRBV2; cdr3_aa: CASSYFTGGAFF; cdr3_nt: TGTGCCAGCAGTTACTTTACTGGAGGAGCTTTCTTT
cdr3_length: 13; j_call: TRBJ2-1; d_call: .; clone_size: .; v_call: TRBV5-1; cdr3_aa: CASGGGPYNEQFF; cdr3_nt: TGCGCCAGCGGTGGAGGACCCTACAATGAGCAGTTCTTC
cdr3_length: 15; j_call: TRBJ2-5; d_call: TRBD1; clone_size: .; v_call: TRBV18; cdr3_aa: CASSPTRGGGETQYF; cdr3_nt: TGTGCCAGCTCACCAACGCGAGGGGGCGGAGAGACCCAGTACTTC
cdr3_length: 14; j_call: TRBJ1-2; d_call: .; clone_size: few; v_call: TRBV11-2; cdr3_aa: CASSSGQANYGYTF; cdr3_nt: TGTGCCAGCAGCTCTGGGCAGGCTAACTATGGCTACACCTTC
cdr3_length: 15; j_call: TRBJ1-2; d_call: .; clone_size: once; v_call: TRBV5-6; cdr3_aa: CASSLSQGIVYGYTF; cdr3_nt: TGTGCCAGCAGCTTATCACAGGGAATTGTCTATGGCTACACCTTC
cdr3_length: 16; j_call: TRBJ2-1; d_call: .; clone_size: few; v_call: TRBV21-1; cdr3_aa: CASSKGTQRGKGEQFF; cdr3_nt: TGTGCCAGCAGCAAAGGGACACAGCGGGGGAAGGGTGAGCAGTTCTTC
cdr3_length: 13; j_call: TRBJ1-6; d_call: .; clone_size: .; v_call: TRBV27; cdr3_aa: CASSLGLRRPLHF; cdr3_nt: TGTGCCAGCAGTTTAGGTCTCCGGAGGCCCCTCCACTTT
cdr3_length: 15; j_call: TRBJ2-5; d_call: TRBD2; clone_size: few; v_call: TRBV4-1; cdr3_aa: CASTRGGARQETQYF; cdr3_nt: TGCGCCAGCACCCGGGGGGGGGCCCGCCAAGAGACCCAGTACTTC
cdr3_length: 14; j_call: TRBJ2-3; d_call: .; clone_size: few; v_call: TRBV30; cdr3_aa: CAWSPGTSTDTQYF; cdr3_nt: TGTGCCTGGAGTCCGGGAACTAGCACAGATACGCAGTATTTT